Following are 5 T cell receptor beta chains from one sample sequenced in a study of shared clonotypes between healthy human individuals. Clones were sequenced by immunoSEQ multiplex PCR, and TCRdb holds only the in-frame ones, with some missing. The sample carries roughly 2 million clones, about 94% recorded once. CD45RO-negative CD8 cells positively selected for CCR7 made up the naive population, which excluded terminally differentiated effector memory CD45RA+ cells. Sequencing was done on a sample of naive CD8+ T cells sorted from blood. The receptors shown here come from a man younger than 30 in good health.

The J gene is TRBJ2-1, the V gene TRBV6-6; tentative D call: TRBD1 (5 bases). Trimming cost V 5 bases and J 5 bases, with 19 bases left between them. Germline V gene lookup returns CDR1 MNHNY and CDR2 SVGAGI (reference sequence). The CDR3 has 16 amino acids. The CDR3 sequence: CASSRTGRLTDNEQFF. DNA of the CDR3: TGTGCCAGCAGTCGAACAGGAAGGCTTACTGACAATGAGCAGTTCTTC.

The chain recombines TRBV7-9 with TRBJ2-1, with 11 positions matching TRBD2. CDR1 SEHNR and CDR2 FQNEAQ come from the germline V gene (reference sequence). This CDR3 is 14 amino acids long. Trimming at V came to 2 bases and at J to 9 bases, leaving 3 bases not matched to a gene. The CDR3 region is CASSLTSGSGEQFF. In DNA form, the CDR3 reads TGTGCCAGCAGCTTAACTAGCGGGAGTGGTGAGCAGTTCTTC.

Here the CDR3 reads CARSFKICLPGEKLFF. CDR3 nucleotides: TGTGCCAGAAGCTTTAAAATATGTCTTCCAGGGGAAAAACTGTTTTTT. V usage is TRBV5-3 and J usage is TRBJ1-4; D is perhaps TRBD1 (5 bases). TRBV5-3 is an open reading frame whose function is uncertain. This CDR3 is 16 amino acids long. With 2 bases removed from V and 8 bases from J, the gap between germline ends came to 19 bases.

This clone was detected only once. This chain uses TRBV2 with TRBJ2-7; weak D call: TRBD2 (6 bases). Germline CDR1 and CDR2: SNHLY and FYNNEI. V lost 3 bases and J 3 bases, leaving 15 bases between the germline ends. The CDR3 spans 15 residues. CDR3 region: CASSEGPGRLYEQYF. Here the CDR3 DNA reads TGTGCCAGCAGTGAGGGCCCGGGGAGGCTCTACGAGCAGTACTTC.

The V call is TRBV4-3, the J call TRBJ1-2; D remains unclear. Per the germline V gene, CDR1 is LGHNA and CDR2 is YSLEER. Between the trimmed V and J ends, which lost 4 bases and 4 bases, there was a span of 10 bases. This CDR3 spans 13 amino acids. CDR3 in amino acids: CASSPRSTYGYTF. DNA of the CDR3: TGCGCCAGCAGCCCCCGGTCAACCTATGGCTACACCTTC.